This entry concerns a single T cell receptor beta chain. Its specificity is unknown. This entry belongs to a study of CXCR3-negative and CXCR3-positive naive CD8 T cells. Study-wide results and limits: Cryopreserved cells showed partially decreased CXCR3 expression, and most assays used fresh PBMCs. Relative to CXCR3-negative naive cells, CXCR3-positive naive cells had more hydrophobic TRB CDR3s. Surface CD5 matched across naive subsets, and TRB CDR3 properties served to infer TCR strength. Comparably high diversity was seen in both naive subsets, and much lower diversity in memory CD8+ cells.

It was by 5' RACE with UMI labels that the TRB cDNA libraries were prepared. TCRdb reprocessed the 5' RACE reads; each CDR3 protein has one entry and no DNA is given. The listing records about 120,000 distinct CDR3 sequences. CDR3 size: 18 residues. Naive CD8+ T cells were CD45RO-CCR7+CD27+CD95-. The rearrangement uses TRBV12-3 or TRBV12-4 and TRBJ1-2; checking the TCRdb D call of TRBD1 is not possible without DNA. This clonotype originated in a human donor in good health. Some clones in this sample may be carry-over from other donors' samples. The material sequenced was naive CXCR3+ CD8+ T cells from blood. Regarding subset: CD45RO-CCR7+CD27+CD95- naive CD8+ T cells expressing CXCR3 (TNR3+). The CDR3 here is CASSPFGTGGPSGYGYTF.